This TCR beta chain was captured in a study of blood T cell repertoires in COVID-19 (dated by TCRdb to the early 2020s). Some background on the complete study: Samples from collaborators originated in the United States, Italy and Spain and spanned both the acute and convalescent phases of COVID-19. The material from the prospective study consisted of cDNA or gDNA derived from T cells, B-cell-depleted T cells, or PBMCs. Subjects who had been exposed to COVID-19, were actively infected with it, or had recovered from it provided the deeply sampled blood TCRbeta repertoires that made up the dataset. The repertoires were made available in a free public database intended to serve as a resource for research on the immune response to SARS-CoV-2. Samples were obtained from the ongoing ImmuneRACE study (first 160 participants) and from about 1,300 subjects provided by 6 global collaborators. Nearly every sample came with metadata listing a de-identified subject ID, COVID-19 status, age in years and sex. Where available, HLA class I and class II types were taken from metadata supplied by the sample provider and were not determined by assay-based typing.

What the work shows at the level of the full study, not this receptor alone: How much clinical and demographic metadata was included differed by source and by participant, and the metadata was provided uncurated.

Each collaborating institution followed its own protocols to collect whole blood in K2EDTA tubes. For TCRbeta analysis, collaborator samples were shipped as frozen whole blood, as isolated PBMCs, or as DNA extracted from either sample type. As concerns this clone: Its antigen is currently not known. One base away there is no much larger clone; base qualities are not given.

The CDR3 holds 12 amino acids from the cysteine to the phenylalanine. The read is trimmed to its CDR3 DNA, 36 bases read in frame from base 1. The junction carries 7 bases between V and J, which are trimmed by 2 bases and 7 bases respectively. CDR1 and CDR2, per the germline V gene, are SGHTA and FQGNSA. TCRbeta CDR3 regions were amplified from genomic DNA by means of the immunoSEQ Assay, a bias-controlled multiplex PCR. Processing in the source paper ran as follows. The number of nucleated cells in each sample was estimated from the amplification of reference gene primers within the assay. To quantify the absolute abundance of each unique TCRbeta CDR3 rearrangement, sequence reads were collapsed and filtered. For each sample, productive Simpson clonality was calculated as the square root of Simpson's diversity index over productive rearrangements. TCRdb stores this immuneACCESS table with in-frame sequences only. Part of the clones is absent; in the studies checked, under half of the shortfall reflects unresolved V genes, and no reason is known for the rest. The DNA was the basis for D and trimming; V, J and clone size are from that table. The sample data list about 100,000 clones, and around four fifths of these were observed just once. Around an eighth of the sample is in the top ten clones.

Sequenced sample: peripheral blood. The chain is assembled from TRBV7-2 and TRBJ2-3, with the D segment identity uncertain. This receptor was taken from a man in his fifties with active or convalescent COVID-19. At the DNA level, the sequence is TGTGCCAGCAGCTTAAGAGAGCATACGCAGTATTTT. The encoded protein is CASSLREHTQYF. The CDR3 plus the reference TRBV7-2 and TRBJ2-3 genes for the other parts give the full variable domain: GAGVSQSPSNKVTEKGKDVELRCDPISGHTALYWYRQSLGQGLEFLIYFQGNSAPDKSGLPSDRFSAERTGGSVSTLTIQRTQQEDSAVYLCASSLREHTQYFGPGTRLTVL.